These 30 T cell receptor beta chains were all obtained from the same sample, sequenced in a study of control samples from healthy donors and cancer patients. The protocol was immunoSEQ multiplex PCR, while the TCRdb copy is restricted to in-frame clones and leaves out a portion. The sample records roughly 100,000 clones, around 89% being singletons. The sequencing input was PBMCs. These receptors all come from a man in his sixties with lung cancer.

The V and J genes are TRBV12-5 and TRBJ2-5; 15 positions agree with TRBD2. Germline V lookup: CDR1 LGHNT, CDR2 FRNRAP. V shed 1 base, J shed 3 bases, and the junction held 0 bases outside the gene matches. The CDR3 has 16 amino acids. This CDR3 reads CASGLGTSGGEETQYF. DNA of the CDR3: TGTGCTAGTGGTTTGGGGACTAGCGGGGGGGAAGAGACCCAGTACTTC.

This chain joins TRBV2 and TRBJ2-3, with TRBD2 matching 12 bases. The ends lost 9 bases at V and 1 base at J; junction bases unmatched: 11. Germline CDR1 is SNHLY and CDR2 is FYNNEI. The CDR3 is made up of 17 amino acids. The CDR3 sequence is CARAKTSGGPGTDTQYF. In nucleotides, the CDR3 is TGTGCCAGGGCTAAGACTAGCGGGGGCCCAGGCACAGATACGCAGTATTTT. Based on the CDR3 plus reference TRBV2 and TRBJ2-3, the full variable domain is EPEVTQTPSHQVTQMGQEVILRCVPISNHLYFYWYRQILGQKVEFLVSFYNNEISEKSEIFDDQFSVERPDGSNFTLKIRSTKLEDSAMYFCARAKTSGGPGTDTQYFGPGTRLTVL.

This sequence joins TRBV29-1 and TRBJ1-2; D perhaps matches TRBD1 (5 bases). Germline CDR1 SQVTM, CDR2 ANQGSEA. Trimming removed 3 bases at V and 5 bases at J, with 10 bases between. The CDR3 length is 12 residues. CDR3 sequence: CSVETDIYGYTF. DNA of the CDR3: TGCAGCGTTGAGACGGACATTTATGGCTACACCTTC.

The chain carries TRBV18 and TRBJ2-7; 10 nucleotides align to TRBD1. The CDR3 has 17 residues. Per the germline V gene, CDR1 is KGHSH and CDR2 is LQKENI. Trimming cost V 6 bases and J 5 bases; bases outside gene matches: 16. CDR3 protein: CASSRQGAITAEDEQYV. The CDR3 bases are TGTGCCAGCTCTCGACAGGGGGCGATAACTGCCGAAGACGAGCAGTACGTC.

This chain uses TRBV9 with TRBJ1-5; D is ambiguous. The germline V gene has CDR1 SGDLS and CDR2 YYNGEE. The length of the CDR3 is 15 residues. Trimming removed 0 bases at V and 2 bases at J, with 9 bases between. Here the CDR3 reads CASSVGPQGNQPQHF. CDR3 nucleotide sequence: TGTGCCAGCAGCGTAGGCCCCCAAGGCAATCAGCCCCAGCATTTT.

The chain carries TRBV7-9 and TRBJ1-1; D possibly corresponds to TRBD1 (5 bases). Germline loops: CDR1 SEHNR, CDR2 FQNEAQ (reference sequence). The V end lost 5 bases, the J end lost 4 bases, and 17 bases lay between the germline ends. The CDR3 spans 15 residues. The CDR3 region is CASSRIGTLGTEAFF. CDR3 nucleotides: TGTGCCAGCAGCAGGATAGGGACCTTGGGCACTGAAGCTTTCTTT.

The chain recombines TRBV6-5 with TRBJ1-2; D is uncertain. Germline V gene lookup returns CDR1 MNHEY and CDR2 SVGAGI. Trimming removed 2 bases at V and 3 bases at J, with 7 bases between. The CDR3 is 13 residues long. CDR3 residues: CASSYTLHYGYTF. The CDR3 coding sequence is TGTGCCAGCAGTTACACGCTTCACTATGGCTACACCTTC.

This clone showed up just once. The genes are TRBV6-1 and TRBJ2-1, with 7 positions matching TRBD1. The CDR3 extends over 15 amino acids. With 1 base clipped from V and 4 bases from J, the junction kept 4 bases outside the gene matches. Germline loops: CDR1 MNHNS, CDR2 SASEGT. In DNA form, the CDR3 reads TGTGCCAGCAGTGAAGAAGGACAGGTATACAATGAGCAGTTCTTC. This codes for CASSEEGQVYNEQFF.

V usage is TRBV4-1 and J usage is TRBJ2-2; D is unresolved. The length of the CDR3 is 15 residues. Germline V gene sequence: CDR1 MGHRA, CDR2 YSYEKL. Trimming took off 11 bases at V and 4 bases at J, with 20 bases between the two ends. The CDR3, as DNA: TGCGCCCCCAGCCGCCTCAGACCAACCACCGGGGAGCTGTTTTTT. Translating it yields CAPSRLRPTTGELFF.

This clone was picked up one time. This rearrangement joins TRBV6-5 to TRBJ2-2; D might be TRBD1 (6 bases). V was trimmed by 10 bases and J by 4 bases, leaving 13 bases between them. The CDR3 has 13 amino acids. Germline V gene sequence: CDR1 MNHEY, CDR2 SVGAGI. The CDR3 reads CAIQGKGTGELFF. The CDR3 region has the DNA TGTGCCATACAGGGAAAGGGCACCGGGGAGCTGTTTTTT.

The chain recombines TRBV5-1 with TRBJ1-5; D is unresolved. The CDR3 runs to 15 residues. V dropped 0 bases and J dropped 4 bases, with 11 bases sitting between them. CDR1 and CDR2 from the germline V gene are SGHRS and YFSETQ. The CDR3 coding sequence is TGCGCCAGCAGCTTGGATGGCAGTTTAAATCAGCCCCAGCATTTT. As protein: CASSLDGSLNQPQHF.

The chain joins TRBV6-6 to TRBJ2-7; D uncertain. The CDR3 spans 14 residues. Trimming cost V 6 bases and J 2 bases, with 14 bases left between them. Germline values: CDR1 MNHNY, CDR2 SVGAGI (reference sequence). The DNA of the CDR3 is TGTGCCAGCAGCGCTGGACGGGTCCCCTACGAGCAGTACTTC. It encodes CASSAGRVPYEQYF.

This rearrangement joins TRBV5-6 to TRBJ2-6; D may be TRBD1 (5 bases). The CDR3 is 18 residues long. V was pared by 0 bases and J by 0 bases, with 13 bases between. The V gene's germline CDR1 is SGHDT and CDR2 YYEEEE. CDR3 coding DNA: TGTGCCAGCAGCTTGGTTGACAGAATCCCCTCTGGGGCCAACGTCCTGACTTTC. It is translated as CASSLVDRIPSGANVLTF.

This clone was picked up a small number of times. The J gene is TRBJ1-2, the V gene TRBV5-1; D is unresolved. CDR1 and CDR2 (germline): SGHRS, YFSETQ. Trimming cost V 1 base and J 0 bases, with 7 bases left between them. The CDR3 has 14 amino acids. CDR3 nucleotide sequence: TGCGCCAGCAGCTTGCGACATGCTAACTATGGCTACACCTTC. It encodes CASSLRHANYGYTF.

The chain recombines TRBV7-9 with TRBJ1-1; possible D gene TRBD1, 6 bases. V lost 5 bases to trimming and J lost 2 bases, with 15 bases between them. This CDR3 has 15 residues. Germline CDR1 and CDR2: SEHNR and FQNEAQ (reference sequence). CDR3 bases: TGTGCCAGCAGCGATAGGCAGGGGAGAAACACTGAAGCTTTCTTT. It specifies CASSDRQGRNTEAFF.

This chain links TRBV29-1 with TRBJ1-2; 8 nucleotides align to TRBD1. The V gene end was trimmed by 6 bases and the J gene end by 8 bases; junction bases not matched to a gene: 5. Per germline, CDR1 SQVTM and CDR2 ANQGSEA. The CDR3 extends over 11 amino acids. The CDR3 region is CSVRGTGGYTF. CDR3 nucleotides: TGCAGCGTGCGGGGGACAGGAGGCTACACCTTC.

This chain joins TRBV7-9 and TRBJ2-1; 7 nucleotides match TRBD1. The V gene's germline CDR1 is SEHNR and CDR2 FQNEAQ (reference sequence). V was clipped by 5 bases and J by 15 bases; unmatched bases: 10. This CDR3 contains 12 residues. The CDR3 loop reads CASSRQGLGPFF. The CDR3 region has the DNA TGTGCCAGCAGCCGACAGGGTTTGGGGCCGTTCTTC.

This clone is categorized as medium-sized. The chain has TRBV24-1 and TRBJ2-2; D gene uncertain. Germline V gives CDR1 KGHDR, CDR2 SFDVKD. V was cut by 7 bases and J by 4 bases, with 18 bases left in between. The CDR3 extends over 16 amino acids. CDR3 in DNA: TGTGCCACCAGCCTAGGATGGGGATCAAGCACCGGGGAGCTGTTTTTT. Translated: CATSLGWGSSTGELFF.

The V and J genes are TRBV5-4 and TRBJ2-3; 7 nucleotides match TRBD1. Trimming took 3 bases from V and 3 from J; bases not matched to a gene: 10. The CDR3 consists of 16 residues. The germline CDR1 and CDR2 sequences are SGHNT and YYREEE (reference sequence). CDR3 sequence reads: CASSSPGTDFTDTQYF. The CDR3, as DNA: TGTGCCAGCAGCTCCCCCGGGACAGACTTTACAGATACGCAGTATTTT.

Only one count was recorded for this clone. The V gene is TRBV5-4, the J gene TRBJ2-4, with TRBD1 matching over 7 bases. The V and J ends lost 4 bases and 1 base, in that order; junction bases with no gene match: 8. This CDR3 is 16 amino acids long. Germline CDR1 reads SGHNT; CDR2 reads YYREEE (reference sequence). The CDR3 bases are TGTGCCAGCAGCATTGGACAGGCCGGGGCCAAAAACATTCAGTACTTC. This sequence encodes CASSIGQAGAKNIQYF.

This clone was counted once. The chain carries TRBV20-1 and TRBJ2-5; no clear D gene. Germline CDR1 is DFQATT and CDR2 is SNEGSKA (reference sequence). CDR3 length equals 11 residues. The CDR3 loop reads CVQSGGETQYF. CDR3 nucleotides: TGCGTTCAATCCGGCGGAGAGACCCAGTACTTC.

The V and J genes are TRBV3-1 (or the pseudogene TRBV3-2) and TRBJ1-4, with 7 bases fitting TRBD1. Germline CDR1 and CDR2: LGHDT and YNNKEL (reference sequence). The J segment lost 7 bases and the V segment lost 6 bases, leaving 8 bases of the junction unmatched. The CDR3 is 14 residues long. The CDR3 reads CASSKGAPTEKLFF. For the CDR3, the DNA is TGTGCCAGCAGTAAGGGGGCCCCCACTGAAAAACTGTTTTTT.

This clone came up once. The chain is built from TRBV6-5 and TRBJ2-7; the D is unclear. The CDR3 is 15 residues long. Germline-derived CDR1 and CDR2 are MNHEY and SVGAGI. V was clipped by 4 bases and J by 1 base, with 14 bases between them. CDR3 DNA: TGTGCCAGCAGTTCCGCTGGCGGTGGGTCCTACGAGCAGTACGTC. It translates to CASSSAGGGSYEQYV.

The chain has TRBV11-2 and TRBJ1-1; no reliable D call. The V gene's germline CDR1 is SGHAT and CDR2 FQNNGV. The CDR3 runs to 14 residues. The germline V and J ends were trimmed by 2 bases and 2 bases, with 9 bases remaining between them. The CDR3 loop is CASSLRVRNTEAFF. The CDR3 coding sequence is TGTGCCAGCAGCTTAAGGGTACGCAACACTGAAGCTTTCTTT.

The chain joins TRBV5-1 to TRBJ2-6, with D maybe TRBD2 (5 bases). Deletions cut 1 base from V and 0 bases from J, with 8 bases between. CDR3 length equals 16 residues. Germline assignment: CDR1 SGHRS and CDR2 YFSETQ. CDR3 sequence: CASSLTGISGANVLTF. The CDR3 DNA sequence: TGCGCCAGCAGCTTGACGGGAATCTCTGGGGCCAACGTCCTGACTTTC.

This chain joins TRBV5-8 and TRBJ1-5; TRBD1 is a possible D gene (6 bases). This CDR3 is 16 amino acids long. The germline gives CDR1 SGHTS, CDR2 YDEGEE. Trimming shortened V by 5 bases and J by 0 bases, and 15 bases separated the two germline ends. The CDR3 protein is CASRGTQLYSNQPQHF. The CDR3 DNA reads TGTGCCAGCAGAGGGACACAACTTTATAGCAATCAGCCCCAGCATTTT.

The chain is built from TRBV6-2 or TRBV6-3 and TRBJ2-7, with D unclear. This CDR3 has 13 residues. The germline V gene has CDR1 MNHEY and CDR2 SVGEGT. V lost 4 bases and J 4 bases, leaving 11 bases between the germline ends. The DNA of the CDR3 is TGTGCCAGCAGTTCGGAACAGAGTTACGAGCAGTACGTC. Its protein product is CASSSEQSYEQYV.

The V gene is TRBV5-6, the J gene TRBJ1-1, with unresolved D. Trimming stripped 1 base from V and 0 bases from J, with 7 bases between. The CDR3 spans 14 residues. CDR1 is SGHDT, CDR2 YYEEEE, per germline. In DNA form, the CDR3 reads TGTGCCAGCAGCTTGCTTCGCTTGAACACTGAAGCTTTCTTT. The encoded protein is CASSLLRLNTEAFF.

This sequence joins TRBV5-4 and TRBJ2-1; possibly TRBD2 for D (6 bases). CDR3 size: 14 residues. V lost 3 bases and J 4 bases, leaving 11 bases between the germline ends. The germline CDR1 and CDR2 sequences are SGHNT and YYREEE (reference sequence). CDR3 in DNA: TGTGCCAGCAGCTCCCAAGGAGGGTACAATGAGCAGTTCTTC. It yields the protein CASSSQGGYNEQFF.

CDR3 in amino acids: CASSLVRMAVINEQFF. The CDR3 DNA is TGTGCCAGCAGCTTAGTCCGAATGGCAGTTATCAATGAGCAGTTCTTC. V usage is TRBV7-9 and J usage is TRBJ2-1, with D hard to call. The CDR3 is made up of 16 amino acids. V lost 1 base, J lost 6 bases, and 16 bases lay in between. Germline V gives CDR1 SEHNR, CDR2 FQNEAQ (reference sequence).